This passage covers 27 T cell receptor beta chains from one sample sequenced in a study of cytomegalovirus exposure and HLA in healthy donors. Clones were read by immunoSEQ multiplex PCR, and TCRdb kept only the in-frame ones, dropping some. Among some 170,000 clones listed, roughly nine tenths were seen once. Material for sequencing was PBMCs. The receptor set was obtained from a woman under 30 in good health and CMV-seropositive.

The genes are TRBV9 and TRBJ2-3; 7 bases match TRBD2. Trimming took 0 bases from V and 0 from J; bases not matched to a gene: 4. Germline V lookup: CDR1 SGDLS, CDR2 YYNGEE. The CDR3 length is 16 residues. The chain's CDR3 is CASSVGSGGSTDTQYF. The CDR3 DNA reads as TGTGCCAGCAGCGTAGGATCGGGGGGAAGCACAGATACGCAGTATTTT.

The sample holds one count of this clone. The chain combines TRBV6-1 with TRBJ2-5; the match to TRBD2 covers 7 bases. This CDR3 is 15 amino acids long. The germline CDR1 and CDR2 sequences are MNHNS and SASEGT. The J segment lost 5 bases and the V segment lost 6 bases, leaving 12 bases of the junction unmatched. CDR3 coding DNA: TGTGCCAGCAGATCGGGACGGTGGGAGGGGGAGACCCAGTACTTC. This translates into CASRSGRWEGETQYF.

The gene calls are TRBV5-6 and TRBJ1-2; 7 positions agree with TRBD1. The length of the CDR3 is 14 residues. Looked up from germline, CDR1 is SGHDT and CDR2 is YYEEEE. With V trimmed by 4 bases and J by 4 bases, 7 bases remained unmatched. The CDR3: CASSAGTVFYGYTF. DNA of the CDR3: TGTGCCAGCAGCGCCGGGACAGTCTTCTATGGCTACACCTTC.

V and J are TRBV4-3 and TRBJ2-1; 11 bases agree with TRBD2. Germline CDR1 LGHNA, CDR2 YSLEER. V lost 3 bases to trimming and J lost 3 bases; unmatched junction nucleotides: 4. There are 16 residues in the CDR3. The CDR3 DNA reads TGCGCCAGCAGCCACTTAGCGGGAGGGAACTACAATGAGCAGTTCTTC. Translating it yields CASSHLAGGNYNEQFF.

The chain uses TRBV27 and TRBJ1-1, with unresolved D. The CDR3 has 12 amino acids. The V gene's germline CDR1 is MNHEY and CDR2 SMNVEV (reference sequence). V was shortened by 6 bases and J by 4 bases, with 9 bases between the two germline ends. In DNA form, the CDR3 reads TGTGCCAGCAGCGATAGTCCCACTGAAGCTTTCTTT. Translated, it gives CASSDSPTEAFF.

This chain connects TRBV30 to TRBJ2-5, with D perhaps TRBD1 (6 bases). Looked up from germline, CDR1 is GTSNPN and CDR2 is SVGIG (reference sequence). V was cut by 5 bases and J by 2 bases, with 18 bases left in between. The CDR3 is made up of 15 amino acids. The CDR3 coding sequence is TGTGCCTGGGCCTGGGACAACGGTAAACAAGAGACCCAGTACTTC. Protein sequence: CAWAWDNGKQETQYF. Based on the CDR3 plus reference TRBV30 and TRBJ2-5, the full variable domain is SQTIHQWPATLVQPVGSPLSLECTVEGTSNPNLYWYRQAAGRGLQLLFYSVGIGQISSEVPQNLSASRPQDRQFILSSKKLLLSDSGFYLCAWAWDNGKQETQYFGPGTRLLVL.

The V gene is TRBV7-3, the J gene TRBJ1-1; no clear D gene. Germline-derived CDR1 and CDR2 are SGHTA and FQGTGA. The CDR3 is 13 residues long. Trimming pared 2 bases from V and 7 bases from J, leaving 11 bases between. In DNA, the CDR3 is TGTGCCAGCAGCTTAGGCAAAGGGAGTGAAGCTTTCTTT. It is translated as CASSLGKGSEAFF.

The V gene is TRBV9, the J gene TRBJ2-3, with TRBD2 identical over 13 bases. Germline assignment: CDR1 SGDLS and CDR2 YYNGEE. The CDR3 has 19 residues. The ends lost 0 bases at V and 6 bases at J; junction bases unmatched: 13. The CDR3 DNA reads as TGTGCCAGCAGCGTAGCCCCTCGGACTAGCGGGAGAGGTGTGGATACGCAGTATTTT. Protein: CASSVAPRTSGRGVDTQYF.

The J gene is TRBJ2-3, the V gene TRBV2, with TRBD1 identical over 7 bases. The J segment lost 0 bases and the V segment lost 5 bases, leaving 5 bases of the junction unmatched. CDR3 length equals 15 residues. Germline CDR1 and CDR2: SNHLY and FYNNEI. CDR3 nucleotide sequence: TGTGCCAGCAGTTCCGGACAGGACAGCACAGATACGCAGTATTTT. This codes for CASSSGQDSTDTQYF.

This chain joins TRBV5-4 and TRBJ2-1, with a tentative D call TRBD1 (6 bases). The V end was cut by 4 bases, the J end by 7 bases, with 24 bases between. Per the germline V gene, CDR1 is SGHNT and CDR2 is YYREEE (reference sequence). The CDR3 runs to 17 residues. Here the CDR3 reads CASSGNEGPRRGNEQFF. The CDR3 DNA reads as TGTGCCAGCAGCGGGAATGAGGGCCCCCGTAGGGGGAATGAGCAGTTCTTC.

J is TRBJ2-3 and V is TRBV28; TRBD2 matches at 9 bases. Per the germline V gene, CDR1 is MDHEN and CDR2 is SYDVKM. With V trimmed by 3 bases and J by 9 bases, 16 bases remained unmatched. The length of the CDR3 is 17 residues. CDR3 in amino acids: CASSLGYSGSGQWTQYF. The CDR3 coding sequence is TGTGCCAGCAGTTTGGGTTATAGCGGGAGCGGGCAATGGACGCAGTATTTT.

This clone was recorded once. The rearrangement links TRBV5-5 to TRBJ2-7; TRBD2 aligns across 14 bases. There are 15 residues in the CDR3. Germline V CDR1 and CDR2: SGHKS, YYEKEE (reference sequence). Trimming removed 4 bases from V and 7 bases from J; junction bases left unmatched: 7. The CDR3 DNA follows: TGTGCCAGCAGCCCACAGGGACTAGCGGGAGATGAGCAGTACTTC. This sequence encodes CASSPQGLAGDEQYF.

The V call is TRBV5-6, the J call TRBJ2-4; D call uncertain. Germline values: CDR1 SGHDT, CDR2 YYEEEE. This CDR3 is built from 14 residues. Trimming left V 1 base short and J 2 bases short, with 7 bases between. The CDR3 DNA reads TGTGCCAGCAGCTTGCATAGCACCAAAAACATTCAGTACTTC. This sequence encodes CASSLHSTKNIQYF.

The chain carries TRBV29-1 and TRBJ2-7, with TRBD1 identical over 9 bases. This CDR3 is built from 14 residues. Germline-derived CDR1 and CDR2 are SQVTM and ANQGSEA. Trimming at V came to 5 bases and at J to 3 bases, leaving 8 bases not matched to a gene. DNA for the CDR3: TGCAGCGTTATCCGGGACAGGGACTACTACGAGCAGTACTTC. It yields the protein CSVIRDRDYYEQYF.

The chain employs TRBV9 and TRBJ2-3, with 7 bases lining up with TRBD1. This CDR3 has 13 amino acids. V dropped 3 bases and J dropped 3; count of bases not matched to a gene: 1. CDR1 is SGDLS, CDR2 YYNGEE, per germline. CDR3 loop: CASSADRTDTQYF. CDR3 DNA: TGTGCCAGCAGCGCGGACAGGACAGATACGCAGTATTTT.

The J gene is TRBJ2-1, the V gene TRBV19, with D unclear. The germline V and J ends were trimmed by 4 bases and 5 bases, with 12 bases remaining between them. Germline CDR1 LNHDA, CDR2 SQIVND (reference sequence). The CDR3 consists of 14 residues. The CDR3 sequence: CASSRGISHNEQFF. The CDR3 DNA follows: TGTGCCAGTAGTAGAGGAATTTCGCACAATGAGCAGTTCTTC.

The chain employs TRBV7-3 and TRBJ2-3; 12 nucleotides line up with TRBD2. Trimming at V came to 5 bases and at J to 3 bases, leaving 3 bases not matched to a gene. The CDR3 sequence is 15 residues long. The germline gives CDR1 SGHTA, CDR2 FQGTGA. The DNA of the CDR3 is TGTGCCAGCAGCCTGACTAGCGGGAGAACAGATACGCAGTATTTT. Its protein product is CASSLTSGRTDTQYF.

The chain uses TRBV6-6 and TRBJ2-2; possible D gene TRBD1, 6 bases. The V gene lost 2 bases and the J gene lost 8 bases, with 15 bases spanning the gap. Germline V gene lookup returns CDR1 MNHNY and CDR2 SVGAGI (reference sequence). The CDR3 runs 15 residues. This chain's CDR3 is CASSYVGQFGGELFF. For the CDR3, the DNA is TGTGCCAGCAGTTACGTCGGACAGTTCGGTGGGGAGCTGTTTTTT.

The chain has TRBV4-1 and TRBJ1-2; 11 nucleotides line up with TRBD1. J was trimmed by 4 bases and V by 3 bases; bases with no gene match: 7. This CDR3 has 16 residues. CDR1 and CDR2 (germline): MGHRA, YSYEKL. The CDR3 sequence is CASSHAPGQGVYGYTF. The CDR3 coding sequence is TGCGCCAGCAGCCATGCCCCGGGACAGGGGGTCTATGGCTACACCTTC.

This clone was seen just once. The J gene is TRBJ2-1, the V gene TRBV30, with 9 bases aligning to TRBD2. The CDR3 extends over 14 amino acids. Germline CDR1 GTSNPN, CDR2 SVGIG (reference sequence). The trim removed 4 bases at V and 5 bases at J, leaving 6 bases unmatched. The CDR3 reads CAWTGTSLNNEQFF. Written as DNA, the CDR3 is TGTGCCTGGACCGGGACTAGCTTGAACAATGAGCAGTTCTTC.

This chain joins TRBV7-9 and TRBJ1-4; D perhaps matches TRBD1 (5 bases). The CDR3 covers 15 residues. The ends were cut back, 0 bases at V and 9 bases at J, with 14 bases in the middle. CDR1 is SEHNR, CDR2 FQNEAQ, per germline (reference sequence). DNA of the CDR3: TGTGCCAGCAGCTTAGCGGGTCAGGGTACGCAAAAACTGTTTTTT. Its translation is CASSLAGQGTQKLFF.

The rearrangement links TRBV5-4 to TRBJ2-7; no reliable D call. The CDR3 has 13 residues. The germline V gene has CDR1 SGHNT and CDR2 YYREEE (reference sequence). Trimming took off 2 bases at V and 0 bases at J, with 6 bases between the two ends. Written as DNA, the CDR3 is TGTGCCAGCAGCTTCCCGAGCTCCTACGAGCAGTACTTC. Protein product: CASSFPSSYEQYF.

The J gene is TRBJ2-1, the V gene TRBV15; 8 bases align to TRBD2. CDR3 length equals 19 residues. V trimming: 0 bases; J trimming: 0 bases; junction bases outside the gene matches: 10. Looked up from germline, CDR1 is LNHNV and CDR2 is YYDKDF (reference sequence). The CDR3 spells CATSREGWGSGVSYNEQFF. CDR3 sequence (DNA): TGTGCCACCAGCAGAGAGGGTTGGGGTAGCGGGGTCTCCTACAATGAGCAGTTCTTC.

The chain uses TRBV6-5 and TRBJ1-5; 7 bases are shared with TRBD1. This CDR3 spans 13 amino acids. The V segment lost 9 bases and the J segment 6 bases; nucleotides outside the gene matches: 8. Germline CDR1 MNHEY, CDR2 SVGAGI. In DNA, the CDR3 is TGTGCCAGTCGAGGGGGCTTTGGTCAGCCCCAGCATTTT. This gives the protein CASRGGFGQPQHF.

The chain carries TRBV18 and TRBJ2-7; 10 nucleotides align to TRBD2. The germline V gene encodes CDR1 KGHSH and CDR2 LQKENI. Losses at the gene ends were 4 bases for V and 0 bases for J; bases not matched to a gene: 15. This CDR3 region has 19 residues. CDR3: CASSRQGKLSSGGSYEQYF. The DNA of the CDR3 is TGTGCCAGCTCACGACAGGGGAAACTCTCTAGCGGGGGCTCCTACGAGCAGTACTTC.

This rearrangement joins TRBV11-3 to TRBJ1-2; tentatively, D is TRBD1 (5 bases). CDR1 and CDR2 from the germline V gene are SGHNT and YENEEA. Trimming cost V 1 base and J 8 bases, with 14 bases left between them. The CDR3 totals 14 residues. CDR3 protein: CASSLAGGGRGYTF. The CDR3 DNA reads TGTGCCAGCAGCTTAGCCGGCGGGGGTCGGGGCTACACCTTC.

In this sample, this clone turned up once. The rearrangement joins TRBV30 to TRBJ2-7, with 7 bases fitting TRBD1. Germline V gene sequence: CDR1 GTSNPN, CDR2 SVGIG (reference sequence). J lost 2 bases, V lost 5 bases, and 9 bases had no gene match. The CDR3 runs to 14 residues. CDR3 DNA: TGTGCCTGGTTCCCAGGGGGAAAACCCTACGAGCAGTACTTC. This codes for CAWFPGGKPYEQYF.